The 10 T cell receptor beta chains given below trace back to one sample, sequenced in a study of blood T cells in healthy people across ages. Primers used in a second PCR of roughly 6 to 11 cycles were a sample-barcoded 5' primer and a J-beta primer mix. TCRdb independently ran MiXCR on the 5' RACE reads; one entry per CDR3 protein. Of about 970,000 distinct CDR3 sequences listed, around 54% were seen once; the top ten hold around 21%. Sample: blood. The receptors here all came from a woman aged 55-69 years in good health.

This clonotype is a singleton in its sample. CDR3 sequence reads: CASSSTQSLTGRGEQYF. The CDR3 coding sequence is TGTGCCAGCAGCTCAACCCAATCCCTGACAGGGAGAGGAGAGCAGTACTTC. The J gene is TRBJ2-4, the V gene TRBV7-9; 7 positions agree with TRBD1. The V gene end was trimmed by 4 bases and the J gene end by 13 bases; junction bases not matched to a gene: 22. Germline CDR1 reads SEHNR; CDR2 reads FQNEAQ (reference sequence). The CDR3 has 17 amino acids.

The chain has TRBV20-1 and TRBJ2-7; D possibly uses TRBD1 or TRBD2 (6 bases each). The germline gives CDR1 DFQATT, CDR2 SNEGSKA (reference sequence). V lost 0 bases to trimming and J lost 5 bases, with 11 bases between them. This CDR3 is 13 amino acids long. The chain's CDR3 is CSAREGGRNEQYF. The CDR3, as DNA: TGCAGTGCTAGAGAGGGGGGCAGAAACGAGCAGTACTTC.

This clonotype was picked up a small number of times. The genes are TRBV27 and TRBJ2-1; 9 bases match TRBD2. Germline V gene sequence: CDR1 MNHEY, CDR2 SMNVEV (reference sequence). Trimming removed 3 bases from V and 7 bases from J; junction bases left unmatched: 4. The CDR3 covers 14 residues. CDR3 sequence: CASSFSLAGNEQFF. The CDR3 DNA reads as TGTGCCAGCAGTTTTTCACTAGCGGGTAATGAGCAGTTCTTC.

The chain carries TRBV7-9 and TRBJ2-6, with D uncertain. The CDR3 length is 15 residues. Trimming left V 5 bases short and J 4 bases short, with 12 bases between. Germline assignment: CDR1 SEHNR and CDR2 FQNEAQ (reference sequence). For the CDR3, the DNA is TGTGCCAGCAGCCCGCGAAGCCTGGGGGCCAACGTCCTGACTTTC. Its protein product is CASSPRSLGANVLTF.

This clonotype has just a few counts. The chain employs TRBV29-1 and TRBJ2-4; D may be TRBD2 (6 bases). The end of the DNA fits TRBJ2-7 better, so the J call may be wrong. This CDR3 is 12 amino acids long. CDR1 and CDR2 (germline): SQVTM, ANQGSEA. The CDR3 loop reads CSAVRGGNEQYF. CDR3 in DNA: TGCAGCGCTGTGAGGGGAGGTAACGAGCAGTACTTC.

The rearrangement uses TRBV29-1 and TRBJ2-1; D is unresolved. The V gene's germline CDR1 is SQVTM and CDR2 ANQGSEA. V shed 6 bases and J shed 7 bases, with 19 bases lying between them. The CDR3 runs 14 residues. As DNA, the CDR3 is TGCAGCGTGGTCTACCACTTGTACGGGAATGAGCAGTTCTTC. Translated: CSVVYHLYGNEQFF.

The chain joins TRBV20-1 to TRBJ2-5; the D is unclear. The J call may be incorrect, as the DNA end agrees better with TRBJ2-7. This CDR3 has 12 residues. The germline gives CDR1 DFQATT, CDR2 SNEGSKA (reference sequence). For the CDR3, the DNA is TGCAGTGCTAGAGTAATTGGGGACGAGCAGTACTTC. It yields the protein CSARVIGDEQYF.

V gene TRBV27 combines with J gene TRBJ2-3, with 9 bases aligning to TRBD2. The germline V gene has CDR1 MNHEY and CDR2 SMNVEV (reference sequence). The ends lost 3 bases at V and 0 bases at J; junction bases unmatched: 4. The CDR3 is 16 residues long. The chain's CDR3 is CASSFLSGGSTDTQYF. As DNA, the CDR3 is TGTGCCAGCAGTTTCCTTAGCGGGGGCAGCACAGATACGCAGTATTTT.

The chain uses TRBV12-3 or TRBV12-4 and TRBJ1-2, with D maybe TRBD1 (6 bases). With 5 bases removed from V and 8 bases from J, the gap between germline ends came to 18 bases. The CDR3 sequence is 14 residues long. Here the CDR3 reads CASSPGVRGEGYTF. For the CDR3, the DNA is TGTGCCAGCAGTCCAGGGGTAAGGGGCGAGGGCTACACCTTC.

For this clonotype: One base away lies a much larger clone, so this may be a sequencing read error. The V and J genes are TRBV20-1 and TRBJ2-7, with 9 positions matching TRBD1. Trimming removed 0 bases from V and 6 bases from J; junction bases left unmatched: 9. The germline V gene has CDR1 DFQATT and CDR2 SNEGSKA (reference sequence). There are 15 residues in the CDR3. CDR3 nucleotides: TGCAGTGCTAGAGATCCGACAGGGGGGATAGTCGAGCAGTACTTC. Protein sequence: CSARDPTGGIVEQYF.